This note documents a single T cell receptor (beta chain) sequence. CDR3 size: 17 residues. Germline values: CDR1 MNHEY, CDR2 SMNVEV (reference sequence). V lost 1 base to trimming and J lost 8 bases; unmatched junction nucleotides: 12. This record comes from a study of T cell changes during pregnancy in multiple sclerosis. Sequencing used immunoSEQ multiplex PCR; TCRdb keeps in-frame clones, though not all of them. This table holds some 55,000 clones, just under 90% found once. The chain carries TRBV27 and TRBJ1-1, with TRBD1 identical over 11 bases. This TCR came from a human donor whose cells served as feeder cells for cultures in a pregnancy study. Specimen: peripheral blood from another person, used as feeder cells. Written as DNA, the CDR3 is TGTGCCAGCAGTTTATGGTCCCCTCGGACAGGGGGCACCGAAGCTTTCTTT. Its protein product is CASSLWSPRTGGTEAFF.